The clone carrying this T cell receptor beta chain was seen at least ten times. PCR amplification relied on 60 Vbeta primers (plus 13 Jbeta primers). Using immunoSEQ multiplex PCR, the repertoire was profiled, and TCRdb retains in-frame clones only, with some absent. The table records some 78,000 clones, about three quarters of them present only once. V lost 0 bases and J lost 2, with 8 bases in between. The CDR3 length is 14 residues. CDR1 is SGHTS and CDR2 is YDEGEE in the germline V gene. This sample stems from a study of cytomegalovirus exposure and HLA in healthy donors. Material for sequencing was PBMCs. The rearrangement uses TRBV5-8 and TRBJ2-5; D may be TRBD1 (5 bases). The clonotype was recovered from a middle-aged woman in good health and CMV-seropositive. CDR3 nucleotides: TGTGCCAGCAGCTTGGGACAGCCTCAAGAGACCCAGTACTTC. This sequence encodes CASSLGQPQETQYF.